This is a list of T cell receptor beta chains from one sample in a study of vaccination and CD4 T cells after COVID-19. TCRdb redid the calling of the PCR reads with MiXCR, one entry per CDR3 protein. The sample shows fewer than 16,000 distinct CDR3 sequences, roughly half of them seen only once. Their antigen targets remain unknown. Input material: CD4+ T cells from blood, cultured in vitro. The origin of the receptors is a human donor who had recovered from COVID-19. The CDR3 runs from the conserved cysteine through the conserved F or W. Each record gives: J gene, D gene, clone size, V gene, CDR3 protein, CDR3 DNA. A D gene is named only where the DNA matches it firmly. Expanded clones get a size class; other rows say once, few or many, or leave the size out.

>TRBJ2-2|TRBD1|-|TRBV11-3
CASSFDRGRGRGTGELFF
TGTGCCAGCAGCTTCGACAGGGGACGGGGACGTGGCACCGGGGAGCTGTTTTTT
>TRBJ1-5|-|few|TRBV2
CASQQGFNQPQHF
TGTGCCAGCCAACAGGGTTTTAATCAGCCCCAGCATTTT
>TRBJ1-1|-|few|TRBV20-1
CSASKDSRMNTEAFF
TGCAGTGCTAGTAAGGACAGCCGAATGAACACTGAAGCTTTCTTT
>TRBJ2-5|-|few|TRBV7-2
CASSEGTGIVLETQYF
TGTGCCAGCAGCGAAGGTACAGGGATTGTTTTGGAGACCCAGTACTTC
>TRBJ2-3|TRBD2|-|TRBV27
CASSFLGLAGSTDTQYF
TGTGCCAGCAGTTTCCTTGGACTAGCGGGGAGCACAGATACGCAGTATTTT
>TRBJ2-3|TRBD2|-|TRBV9
CASSVSSGGSTDTQYF
TGTGCCAGCAGCGTAAGTTCCGGGGGGAGCACAGATACGCAGTATTTT
>TRBJ1-1|-|-|TRBV7-9
CASSFTGAEAFF
TGTGCCAGCAGCTTCACGGGTGCTGAAGCTTTCTTT
>TRBJ2-1|-|-|TRBV20-1
CSAWGQGTSGEQFF
TGCAGTGCTTGGGGACAGGGGACTAGCGGAGAGCAGTTCTTC
>TRBJ2-1|TRBD2|-|TRBV7-2
CASSPRSGRAYNEQFF
TGTGCCAGCAGCCCTCGCAGCGGGAGGGCCTACAATGAGCAGTTCTTC
>TRBJ2-5|-|-|TRBV6-5
CASSSGRETQYF
TGTGCCAGCAGTTCGGGGCGGGAGACCCAGTACTTC
>TRBJ1-5|-|-|TRBV7-8
CASSFGQVQPQHF
TGTGCCAGCAGCTTCGGGCAGGTCCAGCCCCAGCATTTT
>TRBJ1-2|-|once|TRBV4-1
CASSQPGGRRDYGYTF
TGCGCCAGCAGCCAACCAGGAGGGAGGCGGGACTATGGCTACACCTTC
>TRBJ1-1|-|few|TRBV6-8
CATESRHLNTEAFF
TGTGCCACCGAATCGAGACACTTGAACACTGAAGCTTTCTTT
>TRBJ2-7|TRBD1|few|TRBV20-1
CSARGDRAEVEQYF
TGCAGTGCTAGAGGGGACAGGGCTGAGGTGGAGCAGTACTTC
>TRBJ2-7|-|-|TRBV20-1
CSADPDRSYEQYF
TGCAGTGCTGACCCCGACCGCTCCTACGAGCAGTACTTC
>TRBJ2-5|-|-|TRBV6-5
CASSYSRTEQWGETQYF
TGTGCCAGCAGTTACTCGCGGACAGAACAATGGGGGGAGACCCAGTACTTC
>TRBJ2-5|-|-|TRBV2
CASSEHAAETQYF
TGTGCCAGCAGTGAACATGCAGCGGAGACCCAGTACTTC
>TRBJ1-1|-|-|TRBV29-1
CSVIPLGGLNTEAFF
TGCAGCGTCATCCCCCTTGGGGGATTGAACACTGAAGCTTTCTTT
>TRBJ1-3|-|-|TRBV7-9
CASSPLGGPVSGNTIYF
TGTGCCAGCAGCCCACTCGGGGGCCCAGTCTCTGGAAACACCATATATTTT
>TRBJ2-2|TRBD2|-|TRBV10-2
CASSESAGGTGELFF
TGCGCCAGCAGTGAGTCGGCCGGGGGGACCGGGGAGCTGTTTTTT
>TRBJ1-2|-|few|TRBV27
CASGSNSNGYTF
TGTGCCAGTGGCTCCAACTCAAATGGCTACACCTTC
>TRBJ2-7|-|-|TRBV7-2
CASSLSYEQYF
TGTGCCAGCAGCCTCTCCTACGAGCAGTACTTC
>TRBJ2-3|-|-|TRBV7-6
CASSFSQSTDTQYF
TGTGCCAGCAGCTTTTCACAAAGCACAGATACGCAGTATTTT
>TRBJ2-7|TRBD2|-|TRBV28
CASSLSREGSYEQYF
TGTGCCAGCAGTTTATCGCGGGAGGGGTCATACGAGCAGTACTTC
>TRBJ1-2|-|-|TRBV4-2
CASSQDLVSSTTNYGYTF
TGTGCCAGCAGCCAAGATCTAGTAAGCAGTACAACTAACTATGGCTACACCTTC
>TRBJ2-7|TRBD2|-|TRBV20-1
CSALWAGGPYEQYF
TGCAGTGCTCTTTGGGCGGGAGGCCCCTACGAGCAGTACTTC
>TRBJ1-1|-|-|TRBV6-1
CASGRGLNTEAFF
TGTGCCAGCGGCAGGGGACTGAACACTGAAGCTTTCTTT
>TRBJ1-6|TRBD1|-|TRBV6-4
CASSDIFRTGGNNSPLHF
TGTGCCAGCAGTGATATCTTCCGGACAGGGGGCAATAATTCACCCCTCCACTTT
>TRBJ2-7|TRBD1|-|TRBV10-2
CASSEVRDRGSYEQYF
TGCGCCAGCAGTGAAGTCCGGGACAGGGGATCCTACGAGCAGTACTTC
>TRBJ1-1|-|-|TRBV29-1
CSVEWGEGAFF
TGCAGCGTTGAGTGGGGAGAAGGAGCTTTCTTT
>TRBJ2-1|TRBD1|-|TRBV5-1
CASSLGRTGYNEQFF
TGCGCCAGCAGCTTAGGCAGGACAGGGTATAATGAGCAGTTCTTC
>TRBJ1-2|-|-|TRBV27
CASSLRTPRDPSVSYTF
TGTGCCAGCAGTTTAAGGACACCGCGGGACCCTTCCGTAAGCTACACCTTC
>TRBJ2-1|-|-|TRBV25-1
CASSEYSPGHEQFF
TGTGCCAGCAGTGAATATTCTCCTGGACATGAGCAGTTCTTC
>TRBJ1-2|TRBD1|-|TRBV7-9
CASSLASSGTVLGFNYGYTF
TGTGCCAGCAGCTTAGCGTCCTCCGGGACAGTGCTAGGCTTTAACTATGGCTACACCTTC
>TRBJ1-5|-|few|TRBV20-1
CSANVMAHQPQHF
TGCAGTGCTAATGTTATGGCCCATCAGCCCCAGCATTTT
>TRBJ1-6|TRBD1|-|TRBV10-3
CATAGQGKGYNSPLHF
TGTGCCACCGCCGGACAGGGGAAGGGGTATAATTCACCCCTCCACTTT
>TRBJ1-5|-|few|TRBV7-2
CASSVRGNQPQHF
TGTGCCAGCAGCGTCAGGGGTAATCAGCCCCAGCATTTT
>TRBJ2-1|TRBD2|-|TRBV6-2/TRBV6-3
CASKGLAGANSYNEQFF
TGTGCCAGCAAGGGACTAGCGGGAGCCAACTCCTACAATGAGCAGTTCTTC
>TRBJ1-2|TRBD1|-|TRBV29-1
CSVDLRGNYGYTF
TGTAGCGTTGACCTCAGGGGGAACTATGGCTACACCTTC
>TRBJ1-2|TRBD1|-|TRBV7-9
CASSRTGGTNYGYTF
TGTGCCAGCAGCCGGACAGGGGGGACTAACTATGGCTACACCTTC
>TRBJ1-1|-|few|TRBV28
CASKVGVNTEAFF
TGTGCCAGCAAGGTTGGCGTGAACACTGAAGCTTTCTTT
>TRBJ2-3|TRBD2|few|TRBV10-3
CAIKSPRESTTDTQYF
TGTGCCATCAAAAGCCCGCGGGAGAGCACGACAGATACGCAGTATTTT
>TRBJ1-6|-|-|TRBV20-1
CSAIQGRSYNSPLHF
TGCAGTGCTATCCAGGGGCGCTCCTATAATTCACCCCTCCACTTT
>TRBJ2-3|TRBD1|-|TRBV6-1
CASRPPGGFADTQYF
TGTGCCAGCAGGCCTCCAGGGGGTTTTGCAGATACGCAGTATTTT
>TRBJ2-5|-|-|TRBV7-9
CASSLWKGPQETQYF
TGTGCCAGCAGCTTATGGAAAGGTCCTCAGGAGACCCAGTACTTC
>TRBJ2-2|TRBD1|once|TRBV7-6
CASSLESGGPTGELFF
TGTGCCAGCAGCTTAGAGTCAGGGGGTCCCACCGGGGAGCTGTTTTTT
>TRBJ1-6|-|few|TRBV27
CASSLSPLGSPLHF
TGTGCCAGCAGTTTATCACCCCTTGGGTCACCCCTCCACTTT
>TRBJ1-2|TRBD1|-|TRBV30
CACRRDRGDKSGYTF
TGTGCCTGTCGTCGGGACAGGGGTGACAAGTCGGGCTACACCTTC
>TRBJ2-6|-|-|TRBV6-2/TRBV6-3
CASSYNSGANVLTF
TGTGCCAGCAGTTACAACTCTGGGGCCAACGTCCTGACTTTC
>TRBJ2-2|-|few|TRBV12-3/TRBV12-4
CASSLGGPSGELFF
TGTGCCAGCAGTTTAGGGGGGCCGAGCGGGGAGCTGTTTTTT
>TRBJ2-3|TRBD1|-|TRBV5-1
CASSQGDPRTDTQYF
TGCGCCAGCAGCCAGGGGGACCCACGCACAGATACGCAGTATTTT